This T cell receptor beta chain comes out of a study of identical twins. Findings and caveats of the study: Cross-sectional statistics, not tracking of the same donors, supported the conclusions. For cord blood, abundant beta clonotypes had fewer insertions, unlike memory repertoires, which showed none.

A template switching step contributed a universal primer site, while unique molecular identifiers were present in the cDNA. From the 5' RACE reads, TCRdb called clonotypes with MiXCR, one entry per CDR3 protein. Among around 490,000 distinct CDR3 sequences listed, roughly an eighth were seen once. The CDR3 has 18 amino acids. J gave up 1 base and V 4 bases, and 13 bases lay outside the gene matches. On this clonotype: Its antigen is undetermined.

This same sample was also taken into another study, of yellow fever vaccine responses in identical twins.

This receptor was identified in a woman aged 18-30 years in good health. The source material was CD4+ T cells sorted from blood. The chain is built from TRBV12-3 or TRBV12-4 and TRBJ2-7, with 10 positions matching TRBD2. For the CDR3, the DNA is TGTGCCAGCAGTTCCAACCGGAAGCGGGAGGGCCGATCCTACGAGCAGTACTTC. This translates into CASSSNRKREGRSYEQYF.